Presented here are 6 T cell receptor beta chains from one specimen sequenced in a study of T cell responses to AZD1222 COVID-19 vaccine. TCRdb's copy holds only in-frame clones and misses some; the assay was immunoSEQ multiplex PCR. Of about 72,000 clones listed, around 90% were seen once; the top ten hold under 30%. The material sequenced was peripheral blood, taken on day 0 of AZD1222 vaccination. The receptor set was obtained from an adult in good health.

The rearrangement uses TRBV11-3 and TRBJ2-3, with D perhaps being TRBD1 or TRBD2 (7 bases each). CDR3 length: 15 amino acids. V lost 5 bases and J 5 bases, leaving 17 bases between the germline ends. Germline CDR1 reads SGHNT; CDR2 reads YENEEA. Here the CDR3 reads CASSPGGGMEDTQYF. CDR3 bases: TGTGCCAGCAGCCCAGGGGGAGGGATGGAAGATACGCAGTATTTT. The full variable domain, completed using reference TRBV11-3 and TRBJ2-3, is EAGVVQSPRYKIIEKKQPVAFWCNPISGHNTLYWYLQNLGQGPELLIRYENEEAVDDSQLPKDRFSAERLKGVDSTLKIQPAELGDSAVYLCASSPGGGMEDTQYFGPGTRLTVL.

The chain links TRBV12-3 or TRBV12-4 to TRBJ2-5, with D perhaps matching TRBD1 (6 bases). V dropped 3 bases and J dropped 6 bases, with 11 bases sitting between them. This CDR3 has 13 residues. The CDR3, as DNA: TGTGCCAGCAGTTTTGGGGGCGCGAAGACCCAGTACTTC. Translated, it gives CASSFGGAKTQYF.

Written as DNA, the CDR3 is TGTGCCAGCAGTTTTACGCCCCTGGTCGAAAAACTGTTTTTT. Its translation: CASSFTPLVEKLFF. The V gene is TRBV27, the J gene TRBJ1-4; D is uncertain. V shed 3 bases and J shed 8 bases, with 13 bases lying between them. CDR3 size: 14 residues. CDR1 is MNHEY, CDR2 SMNVEV, per germline (reference sequence).

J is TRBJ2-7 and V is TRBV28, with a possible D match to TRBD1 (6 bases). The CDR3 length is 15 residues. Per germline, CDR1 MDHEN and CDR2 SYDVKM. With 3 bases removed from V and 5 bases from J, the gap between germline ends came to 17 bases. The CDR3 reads CASSFPVWGPNEQYF. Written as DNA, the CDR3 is TGTGCCAGCAGTTTCCCTGTTTGGGGGCCCAACGAGCAGTACTTC.

In DNA, the CDR3 is TGTGCCAGCAGCTTGAGTTGGGACTCTGGAAACACCATATATTTT. Translating it yields CASSLSWDSGNTIYF. The chain carries TRBV5-8 and TRBJ1-3, with no clear D. CDR3 size: 15 residues. V lost 1 base and J lost 0, with 8 bases in between. Germline CDR1 and CDR2: SGHTS and YDEGEE. The full variable domain, with the rest looked up from reference TRBV5-8 and TRBJ1-3, is EAGVTQSPTHLIKTRGQQATLRCSPISGHTSVYWYQQALGLGLQFLLWYDEGEERNRGNFPPRFSGRQFPNYSSELNVNALELEDSALYLCASSLSWDSGNTIYFGEGSWLTVV.

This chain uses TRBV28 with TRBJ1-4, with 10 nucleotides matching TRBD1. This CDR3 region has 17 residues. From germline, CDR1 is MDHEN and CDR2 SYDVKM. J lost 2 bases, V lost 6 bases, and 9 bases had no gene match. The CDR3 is CASSAMGQGSTNEKLFF. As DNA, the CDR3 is TGTGCCAGCAGCGCCATGGGACAGGGGTCGACTAATGAAAAACTGTTTTTT.